The next 21 T cell receptor beta chains were all read from a single sample in a study of CD8 T cells in Susac syndrome. An amount of RNA that ranged from roughly 0.5 to 1 ug was reverse transcribed with random hexamers. A single record per CDR3 protein comes from TCRdb applying MiXCR to the immunoSEQ multiplex PCR reads. The repertoire includes roughly 80,000 distinct CDR3 sequences, just under 95% of them detected once, and 0.25% to 0.3% sits in the top ten. The specimen sequenced was CD8+ T cells from PBMCs. These receptors came from a human donor in good health.

The chain couples TRBV9 to TRBJ1-5; TRBD1 is a possible D gene (5 bases). V was shortened by 4 bases and J by 0 bases, with 8 bases between the two germline ends. The germline CDR1 and CDR2 sequences are SGDLS and YYNGEE. This CDR3 comprises 14 residues. The CDR3 is CASSPDSSNQPQHF. CDR3 DNA sequence: TGTGCCAGCAGCCCCGACAGTAGCAATCAGCCCCAGCATTTT.

This clonotype came up once. The chain carries TRBV9 and TRBJ2-5; D is uncertain. CDR1 is SGDLS, CDR2 YYNGEE, per germline. Trimming stripped 0 bases from V and 4 bases from J, with 10 bases between. CDR3 length: 14 amino acids. The CDR3 region has the DNA TGTGCCAGCAGCGTAGTCGGTCTCGGAGAGACCCAGTACTTC. Translated: CASSVVGLGETQYF.

This clonotype was seen only once. The chain employs TRBV27 and TRBJ1-5, with TRBD1 identical over 9 bases. Germline V gives CDR1 MNHEY, CDR2 SMNVEV (reference sequence). There are 17 residues in the CDR3. V shed 6 bases, J shed 5 bases, and the junction held 14 bases outside the gene matches. CDR3 amino acids: CASSSQGALLSDQPQHF. CDR3 bases: TGTGCCAGCAGCTCACAGGGGGCCCTACTATCTGATCAGCCCCAGCATTTT.

This chain connects TRBV27 to TRBJ2-5; D could derive from TRBD1 or TRBD2 (6 bases each). The CDR3 runs to 17 residues. Germline lookup yields CDR1 MNHEY and CDR2 SMNVEV (reference sequence). Trimming removed 6 bases from V and 2 bases from J, with 22 bases in between. CDR3 in DNA: TGTGCCAGCAGCCCTTCCCCCTGGGGGCGGGGACAAGAGACCCAGTACTTC. It translates to CASSPSPWGRGQETQYF.

The chain links TRBV5-1 to TRBJ1-2; tentatively, D is TRBD1 (6 bases). The germline V and J ends were trimmed by 2 bases and 5 bases, with 7 bases remaining between them. The CDR3 extends over 12 amino acids. The germline V gene encodes CDR1 SGHRS and CDR2 YFSETQ. The CDR3 loop reads CASSFGQYGYTF. Here the CDR3 DNA reads TGCGCCAGCAGCTTTGGACAGTATGGCTACACCTTC.

J is TRBJ2-5 and V is TRBV27; D perhaps matches TRBD1 (5 bases). V lost 3 bases and J 5 bases, leaving 16 bases between the germline ends. Germline-derived CDR1 and CDR2 are MNHEY and SMNVEV (reference sequence). This CDR3 comprises 15 residues. CDR3 region: CASSFVPTYRETQYF. DNA for the CDR3: TGTGCCAGCAGTTTTGTTCCCACCTACAGGGAGACCCAGTACTTC.

This chain joins TRBV27 and TRBJ2-5; D is perhaps TRBD2 (7 bases). Trimming cost V 5 bases and J 5 bases, with 24 bases left between them. CDR1 and CDR2 (germline): MNHEY, SMNVEV (reference sequence). There are 17 residues in the CDR3. The CDR3 region is CASSPLGGGPRTETQYF. CDR3 nucleotide sequence: TGTGCCAGCAGTCCCCTTGGGGGGGGGCCTCGGACGGAGACCCAGTACTTC.

V is TRBV20-1 and J is TRBJ2-2, with D hard to call. CDR3 length: 13 amino acids. The V end was cut by 6 bases, the J end by 1 base, with 9 bases between. Germline V gene sequence: CDR1 DFQATT, CDR2 SNEGSKA (reference sequence). The CDR3 here is CSARPRNTGELFF. The CDR3 nucleotides are TGCAGTGCCCGGCCTCGGAACACCGGGGAGCTGTTTTTT.

This chain uses TRBV27 with TRBJ1-1, with no clear D. This CDR3 region has 16 residues. The V end lost 0 bases, the J end lost 5 bases, and 16 bases lay between the germline ends. CDR1 and CDR2 (germline): MNHEY, SMNVEV (reference sequence). CDR3 residues: CASSLSNWVATTEAFF. The CDR3 bases are TGTGCCAGCAGTTTATCGAATTGGGTAGCAACTACTGAAGCTTTCTTT.

V usage is TRBV5-1 and J usage is TRBJ2-5, with D perhaps assigned TRBD1 or TRBD2 (5 bases each). V was clipped by 1 base and J by 5 bases, with 21 bases between them. The CDR3 sequence is 17 residues long. In germline, CDR1 is SGHRS, CDR2 YFSETQ. The CDR3 region has the DNA TGCGCCAGCAGCTTGATCATAGGCGACTTGAGGGACGAGACCCAGTACTTC. This gives the protein CASSLIIGDLRDETQYF.

The rearrangement joins TRBV5-1 to TRBJ1-1; TRBD1 aligns across 8 bases. Germline-derived CDR1 and CDR2 are SGHRS and YFSETQ. There are 14 residues in the CDR3. J gave up 0 bases and V 6 bases, and 4 bases lay outside the gene matches. The CDR3 is CASTGGWLNTEAFF. The CDR3 DNA reads as TGCGCCAGCACAGGGGGCTGGCTGAACACTGAAGCTTTCTTT.

The chain combines TRBV4-1 with TRBJ2-7; 7 positions match TRBD1. The CDR3 is made up of 13 amino acids. The J segment lost 5 bases and the V segment lost 0 bases, leaving 1 base of the junction unmatched. In germline, CDR1 is MGHRA, CDR2 YSYEKL. CDR3 nucleotides: TGCGCCAGCAGCCAAGAAGGGACAGACGAGCAGTACGTC. Encoded protein: CASSQEGTDEQYV.

This clonotype was observed once. The chain uses TRBV9 and TRBJ1-1, with 9 bases lining up with TRBD1. CDR1 is SGDLS and CDR2 is YYNGEE in the germline V gene. This CDR3 comprises 14 residues. J was trimmed by 3 bases and V by 3 bases; bases with no gene match: 3. The chain's CDR3 is CASSETGGDTEAFF. The CDR3 nucleotides are TGTGCCAGCAGCGAGACAGGGGGGGACACTGAAGCTTTCTTT. The full variable domain, rest sourced from reference TRBV9 and TRBJ1-1, is DSGVTQTPKHLITATGQRVTLRCSPRSGDLSVYWYQQSLDQGLQFLIQYYNGEERAKGNILERFSAQQFPDLHSELNLSSLELGDSALYFCASSETGGDTEAFFGQGTRLTVV.

This clonotype has a single count. This chain joins TRBV19 and TRBJ2-1, with unresolved D. V was cut by 6 bases and J by 6 bases, with 9 bases left in between. CDR1 and CDR2 from the germline V gene are LNHDA and SQIVND (reference sequence). This CDR3 is 12 amino acids long. CDR3 sequence (DNA): TGTGCCAGTAGCCAATGGGGCAATGAGCAGTTCTTC. Its translation: CASSQWGNEQFF.

V is TRBV12-3 or TRBV12-4 and J is TRBJ1-2, with a tentative D call TRBD1 (5 bases). Trimming removed 9 bases at V and 0 bases at J, with 14 bases between. This CDR3 contains 14 residues. CDR3 nucleotides: TGTGCCAGTTCGGGGGGAGGTGCTAACTATGGCTACACCTTC. Translating it yields CASSGGGANYGYTF.

The genes are TRBV20-1 and TRBJ2-5; TRBD2 aligns across 10 bases. In germline, CDR1 is DFQATT, CDR2 SNEGSKA (reference sequence). There are 13 residues in the CDR3. Trimming at V came to 5 bases and at J to 5 bases, leaving 5 bases not matched to a gene. In nucleotides, the CDR3 is TGCAGTGCTCCAGCGGGAGGGTGGGAGACCCAGTACTTC. It yields the protein CSAPAGGWETQYF.

V is TRBV29-1 and J is TRBJ2-1; D ambiguous. The germline CDR1 and CDR2 sequences are SQVTM and ANQGSEA. Trimming shortened V by 1 base and J by 8 bases, and 9 bases separated the two germline ends. This CDR3 comprises 12 residues. This chain's CDR3 is CSVEAKLDEQFF. CDR3 DNA sequence: TGCAGCGTTGAAGCCAAGCTCGATGAGCAGTTCTTC.

This chain uses TRBV2 with TRBJ2-1; D possibly corresponds to TRBD1 (6 bases). This CDR3 region has 15 residues. V was cut by 7 bases and J by 2 bases, with 15 bases left in between. Per germline, CDR1 SNHLY and CDR2 FYNNEI. Written as DNA, the CDR3 is TGTGCCAGCACCAGGGGCCAGAGCGCCTACAATGAGCAGTTCTTC. Translation gives CASTRGQSAYNEQFF.

The CDR3 sequence: CSVEEAGGPADTQYF. DNA for the CDR3: TGCAGCGTTGAAGAGGCGGGGGGGCCCGCAGATACGCAGTATTTT. The chain is built from TRBV29-1 and TRBJ2-3; 9 bases agree with TRBD2. Germline CDR1 reads SQVTM; CDR2 reads ANQGSEA. V was clipped by 0 bases and J by 4 bases; unmatched bases: 5. The CDR3 runs 15 residues.

The V gene is TRBV7-9, the J gene TRBJ1-5, with D unclear. CDR1 is SEHNR, CDR2 FQNEAQ, per germline (reference sequence). The CDR3 runs 12 residues. V was clipped by 6 bases and J by 1 base, with 4 bases between them. DNA for the CDR3: TGTGCCAGCAGTACGAGCAATCAGCCCCAGCATTTT. It specifies CASSTSNQPQHF. Variable domain in full (rest from reference TRBV7-9 and TRBJ1-5): DTGVSQNPRHKITKRGQNVTFRCDPISEHNRLYWYRQTLGQGPEFLTYFQNEAQLEKSRLLSDRFSAERPKGSFSTLEIQRTEQGDSAMYLCASSTSNQPQHFGDGTRLSIL.

The chain carries TRBV11-2 and TRBJ1-1, with a weak D call TRBD1 (6 bases). The germline CDR1 and CDR2 sequences are SGHAT and FQNNGV. The CDR3 covers 14 residues. V lost 5 bases and J lost 1, with 11 bases in between. CDR3 amino acids: CASSAGVTNTEAFF. CDR3 in DNA: TGTGCCAGCAGCGCAGGGGTTACGAACACTGAAGCTTTCTTT. Full variable domain (rest looked up from reference TRBV11-2 and TRBJ1-1): EAGVAQSPRYKIIEKRQSVAFWCNPISGHATLYWYQQILGQGPKLLIQFQNNGVVDDSQLPKDRFSAERLKGVDSTLKIQPAKLEDSAVYLCASSAGVTNTEAFFGQGTRLTVV.